Below are 31 T cell receptor beta chains sequenced from a single sample in a study of blood T cell repertoires in COVID-19 (dated by TCRdb to about 2020). The library was prepared using the immunoSEQ multiplex PCR assay. The clones in this table, taken by TCRdb from immuneACCESS, are in-frame only. Not every clone is retained; where verified, under half of the shortfall comes from an unresolved V gene, and the cause of the rest is unknown. This sample has over 50,000 clones in its table, and 80% to 90% of those were observed once. The ten largest make up roughly 3% of the sample. Sequenced: peripheral blood. The origin of the receptors is a man between 45 and 60 years old with acute or convalescent COVID-19.

CDR3 region: CAISKSSGRGAGGNEQFF. The DNA of the CDR3 is TGTGCCATCAGTAAAAGTAGCGGGAGAGGGGCTGGAGGCAATGAGCAGTTCTTC. The chain links TRBV10-3 to TRBJ2-1; 9 nucleotides line up with TRBD2. This CDR3 has 18 amino acids. J gave up 6 bases and V 5 bases, and 17 bases lay outside the gene matches. Germline V lookup: CDR1 ENHRY, CDR2 SYGVKD.

The chain uses TRBV4-1 and TRBJ1-5; D gene unclear. This CDR3 has 13 amino acids. Per the germline V gene, CDR1 is MGHRA and CDR2 is YSYEKL. Trimming cost V 4 bases and J 5 bases, with 9 bases left between them. The CDR3 DNA sequence: TGCGCCAGCAGCCTTATGACTTATCAGCCCCAGCATTTT. Translation gives CASSLMTYQPQHF.

The chain employs TRBV9 and TRBJ2-7; TRBD2 might be the D (6 bases). The CDR3 length is 14 residues. Trimming shortened V by 0 bases and J by 4 bases, and 11 bases separated the two germline ends. Germline V gives CDR1 SGDLS, CDR2 YYNGEE. CDR3 DNA sequence: TGTGCCAGCAGCGTAGGTCCAGGAGGGTACGAGCAGTACTTC. This gives the protein CASSVGPGGYEQYF.

This clone appeared a few times. V is TRBV5-1 and J is TRBJ2-3; 15 bases match TRBD2. Trimming cost V 4 bases and J 2 bases; bases outside gene matches: 5. CDR3 size: 17 residues. The germline gives CDR1 SGHRS, CDR2 YFSETQ. DNA of the CDR3: TGCGCCAGCAGCGGAGGACTAGCGGGAGGGTTCACAGATACGCAGTATTTT. Amino acid sequence: CASSGGLAGGFTDTQYF.

The chain carries TRBV10-2 and TRBJ1-6, with TRBD1 matching 7 bases. The CDR3 is 16 amino acids. The germline CDR1 and CDR2 sequences are WSHSY and SAAADI. The V and J ends lost 2 bases and 5 bases, in that order; junction bases with no gene match: 6. As DNA, the CDR3 is TGCGCCAGCAGTGAGGAACAGGGGCTCGATAATTCACCCCTCCACTTT. Translation gives CASSEEQGLDNSPLHF.

The rearrangement joins TRBV19 to TRBJ1-2; weak D call: TRBD1 (6 bases). The V gene lost 5 bases and the J gene lost 4 bases, with 17 bases spanning the gap. This CDR3 comprises 15 residues. The germline CDR1 and CDR2 sequences are LNHDA and SQIVND (reference sequence). CDR3 coding DNA: TGTGCCAGTAGTTTTAACCCCGGGACACCCTATGGCTACACCTTC. Translated: CASSFNPGTPYGYTF. The whole variable domain, remainder taken from reference TRBV19 and TRBJ1-2, is DGGITQSPKYLFRKEGQNVTLSCEQNLNHDAMYWYRQDPGQGLRLIYYSQIVNDFQKGDIAEGYSVSREKKESFPLTVTSAQKNPTAFYLCASSFNPGTPYGYTFGSGTRLTVV.

The chain joins TRBV7-2 to TRBJ2-5; the match to TRBD2 covers 7 bases. The CDR3 is made up of 15 amino acids. CDR1 is SGHTA and CDR2 is FQGNSA in the germline V gene. J lost 5 bases, V lost 1 base, and 7 bases had no gene match. CDR3 in amino acids: CASSLGGTIKETQYF. Written as DNA, the CDR3 is TGTGCCAGCAGCTTAGGAGGGACTATTAAGGAGACCCAGTACTTC.

Within the sample, this clone is medium-sized (0.01 to 0.1%). The chain joins TRBV7-3 to TRBJ2-1, with TRBD2 matching 7 bases. The CDR3 contains 14 residues. After removal of 2 bases from V and 3 bases from J, the junction contained 1 base not matched to a gene. Germline CDR1 is SGHTA and CDR2 is FQGTGA. The CDR3 here is CASSLGGGYNEQFF. The CDR3 DNA reads as TGTGCCAGCAGCTTAGGCGGGGGCTACAATGAGCAGTTCTTC.

The V call is TRBV28, the J call TRBJ1-2; TRBD1 agrees at 7 bases. This CDR3 region has 13 residues. V dropped 5 bases and J dropped 3; count of bases not matched to a gene: 3. Germline assignment: CDR1 MDHEN and CDR2 SYDVKM. CDR3 bases: TGTGCCAGCAGTCCCGACAGGGACTATGGCTACACCTTC. Translation gives CASSPDRDYGYTF.

V and J are TRBV5-4 and TRBJ2-7; 7 bases line up with TRBD1. CDR3 length equals 15 residues. Germline V lookup: CDR1 SGHNT, CDR2 YYREEE (reference sequence). The V segment lost 4 bases and the J segment 4 bases; nucleotides outside the gene matches: 11. In DNA, the CDR3 is TGTGCCAGCAGCCTGGGACAGATCGGCCGGTACGAGCAGTACTTC. This gives the protein CASSLGQIGRYEQYF.

The chain couples TRBV28 to TRBJ1-5, with D possibly TRBD1 on 6 matching bases. There are 16 residues in the CDR3. The germline V and J ends were trimmed by 4 bases and 5 bases, with 18 bases remaining between them. Looked up from germline, CDR1 is MDHEN and CDR2 is SYDVKM. In DNA form, the CDR3 reads TGTGCCAGCAGTTCCGCCGGGGGGCGAGTTGATCAGCCCCAGCATTTT. It translates to CASSSAGGRVDQPQHF.

This clone was recorded only once. V gene TRBV5-6 combines with J gene TRBJ2-2, with 14 positions matching TRBD2. This CDR3 comprises 16 residues. Trimming took 4 bases from V and 6 from J; bases not matched to a gene: 5. Germline V gene sequence: CDR1 SGHDT, CDR2 YYEEEE. CDR3 DNA sequence: TGTGCCAGCAGCCCCGGGGGACTAGCGGGAGCCGGGGAGCTGTTTTTT. Residues: CASSPGGLAGAGELFF.

The chain recombines TRBV28 with TRBJ1-2, with TRBD1 matching 9 bases. V was pared by 6 bases and J by 2 bases, with 1 base of the junction left unmatched. CDR3 length: 13 amino acids. Germline loops: CDR1 MDHEN, CDR2 SYDVKM. The CDR3 nucleotides are TGTGCCAGCAGACAGGGGGCCAACTATGGCTACACCTTC. Protein product: CASRQGANYGYTF.

The chain links TRBV5-6 to TRBJ2-7; 11 bases match TRBD2. The CDR3 has 15 residues. Germline CDR1 is SGHDT and CDR2 is YYEEEE. V lost 4 bases, J lost 3 bases, and 6 bases stayed unmatched. Written as DNA, the CDR3 is TGTGCCAGCAGCCCATATACTAGCGGGGGCTACGAGCAGTACTTC. Residues: CASSPYTSGGYEQYF. The full variable domain, with the rest looked up from reference TRBV5-6 and TRBJ2-7, is DAGVTQSPTHLIKTRGQQVTLRCSPKSGHDTVSWYQQALGQGPQFIFQYYEEEERQRGNFPDRFSGHQFPNYSSELNVNALLLGDSALYLCASSPYTSGGYEQYFGPGTRLTVT.

The rearrangement joins TRBV7-6 to TRBJ1-3; D is possibly TRBD1 (6 bases). The germline V gene encodes CDR1 SGHVS and CDR2 FNYEAQ. This CDR3 is 14 amino acids long. Trimming took off 5 bases at V and 2 bases at J, with 10 bases between the two ends. Written as DNA, the CDR3 is TGTGCCAGCAGCGTTGGACAGACTGGAAACACCATATATTTT. Its protein is CASSVGQTGNTIYF.

This clone is categorized as medium-sized. This sample includes further DNA sequences coding for the same CDR3. This chain connects TRBV6-4 to TRBJ2-1, with 9 bases lining up with TRBD2. Germline V lookup: CDR1 MRHNA, CDR2 SNTAGT. This CDR3 spans 15 amino acids. Losses at the gene ends were 0 bases for V and 4 bases for J; bases not matched to a gene: 1. The CDR3 DNA sequence: TGTGCCAGCAGTGACTCTAGCGGGAGTTACAATGAGCAGTTCTTC. This gives the protein CASSDSSGSYNEQFF.

The chain carries TRBV4-2 and TRBJ1-4; D gene unclear. The V end lost 0 bases, the J end lost 0 bases, and 5 bases lay between the germline ends. CDR3 length: 15 residues. Germline CDR1 reads LGHNA; CDR2 reads YNFKEQ. This CDR3 is CASSQELTTNEKLFF. Written as DNA, the CDR3 is TGTGCCAGCAGCCAAGAGCTAACAACTAATGAAAAACTGTTTTTT.

The CDR3 loop is CASSLGTSGRTDTQYF. The CDR3 DNA sequence: TGTGCCAGCAGCTTGGGGACTAGCGGTCGCACAGATACGCAGTATTTT. The rearrangement links TRBV11-3 to TRBJ2-3, with 11 positions matching TRBD2. The CDR3 is made up of 16 amino acids. Germline V gives CDR1 SGHNT, CDR2 YENEEA. Losses at the gene ends were 3 bases for V and 1 base for J; bases not matched to a gene: 3.

The rearrangement uses TRBV15 and TRBJ2-1; TRBD2 agrees at 8 bases. With 0 bases clipped from V and 8 bases from J, the junction kept 6 bases outside the gene matches. The germline V gene encodes CDR1 LNHNV and CDR2 YYDKDF (reference sequence). CDR3 size: 15 residues. As DNA, the CDR3 is TGTGCCACCAGCAGAGACCCGACTAGCGTCGATGAGCAGTTCTTC. Translating gives CATSRDPTSVDEQFF. Looking up the rest from reference TRBV15 and TRBJ2-1 gives the full variable domain: DAMVIQNPRYQVTQFGKPVTLSCSQTLNHNVMYWYQQKSSQAPKLLFHYYDKDFNNEADTPDNFQSRRPNTSFCFLDIRSPGLGDTAMYLCATSRDPTSVDEQFFGPGTRLTVL.

By share of the sample, this clone is medium-sized (0.01 to 0.1%). The CDR3 DNA reads as TGTGCCAGCAGCCGGAGGGAGACCTACGAGCAGTACTTC. It specifies CASSRRETYEQYF. The rearrangement links TRBV5-5 to TRBJ2-7; possible D gene TRBD2, 6 bases. The CDR3 is made up of 13 amino acids. CDR1 and CDR2 (germline): SGHKS, YYEKEE (reference sequence). Trimming cost V 4 bases and J 2 bases, with 10 bases left between them.

This clone has just a few counts. The V call is TRBV28, the J call TRBJ1-4; D unclear. This CDR3 contains 12 residues. Trimming left V 7 bases short and J 5 bases short, with 8 bases between. Germline values: CDR1 MDHEN, CDR2 SYDVKM. Here the CDR3 reads CASTGGNEKLFF. CDR3 nucleotide sequence: TGTGCCAGCACAGGTGGGAATGAAAAACTGTTTTTT.

There are a few counts of this clone. The V call is TRBV7-9, the J call TRBJ2-6; the D gene is possibly TRBD2 (7 bases). V was shortened by 8 bases and J by 2 bases, with 19 bases between the two germline ends. In germline, CDR1 is SEHNR, CDR2 FQNEAQ (reference sequence). CDR3 length equals 17 residues. Here the CDR3 reads CASLPRGGLPGANVLTF. For the CDR3, the DNA is TGTGCCAGCCTCCCGAGGGGGGGCCTACCTGGGGCCAACGTCCTGACTTTC.

The chain recombines TRBV3-1 (or the pseudogene TRBV3-2) with TRBJ1-4; tentative D call: TRBD1 (5 bases). V was trimmed by 2 bases and J by 10 bases, leaving 17 bases between them. This CDR3 spans 15 amino acids. Per germline, CDR1 LGHDT and CDR2 YNNKEL (reference sequence). Here the CDR3 DNA reads TGTGCCAGCAGCCAAATGGTGGGGGACTCAGGAAAACTGTTTTTT. It codes for CASSQMVGDSGKLFF.

The gene calls are TRBV27 and TRBJ1-6; TRBD1 might be the D (5 bases). CDR1 MNHEY and CDR2 SMNVEV come from the germline V gene (reference sequence). Between the trimmed V and J ends, which lost 2 bases and 7 bases, there was a span of 6 bases. The CDR3 consists of 13 residues. The CDR3 protein is CASSLQGNSPLHF. The CDR3 DNA sequence: TGTGCCAGCAGTTTACAGGGAAATTCACCCCTCCACTTT.

The rearrangement joins TRBV15 to TRBJ2-5, with D possibly being TRBD2 (6 bases). The CDR3 contains 14 residues. Germline V lookup: CDR1 LNHNV, CDR2 YYDKDF (reference sequence). Trimming cost V 5 bases and J 4 bases, with 14 bases left between them. CDR3 bases: TGTGCCACCAGCGAAGGAGGGGATGGAGAGACCCAGTACTTC. Translating gives CATSEGGDGETQYF. Looking up the rest from reference TRBV15 and TRBJ2-5 gives the full variable domain: DAMVIQNPRYQVTQFGKPVTLSCSQTLNHNVMYWYQQKSSQAPKLLFHYYDKDFNNEADTPDNFQSRRPNTSFCFLDIRSPGLGDTAMYLCATSEGGDGETQYFGPGTRLLVL.

The rearrangement joins TRBV24-1 to TRBJ2-1, with TRBD2 matching over 7 bases. V trimming: 1 base; J trimming: 5 bases; junction bases outside the gene matches: 4. Germline CDR1 is KGHDR and CDR2 is SFDVKD. The CDR3 is 15 amino acids. The DNA of the CDR3 is TGTGCCACCAGTGATTTAAGGGACTATAACAATGAGCAGTTCTTC. Translation: CATSDLRDYNNEQFF.

The chain recombines TRBV15 with TRBJ2-5; 13 nucleotides line up with TRBD2. The germline V gene has CDR1 LNHNV and CDR2 YYDKDF (reference sequence). This CDR3 has 19 amino acids. V shed 0 bases and J 5 bases; nucleotides not matched to a gene: 12. The CDR3 protein is CATSRDLSGTSGIGETQYF. CDR3 sequence (DNA): TGTGCCACCAGCAGAGATCTCAGTGGGACTAGCGGGATTGGGGAGACCCAGTACTTC.

The V gene is TRBV2, the J gene TRBJ1-6, with D unclear. The ends were cut back, 11 bases at V and 5 bases at J, with 37 bases in the middle. Germline-derived CDR1 and CDR2 are SNHLY and FYNNEI. The CDR3 totals 21 residues. CDR3 protein: CAGSSILVVHGFFGNNSPLHF. Here the CDR3 DNA reads TGTGCCGGATCGTCCATTTTGGTCGTACACGGTTTTTTCGGGAATAATTCACCCCTCCACTTT.

V usage is TRBV3-1 (or the pseudogene TRBV3-2) and J usage is TRBJ2-3; D is ambiguous. V was clipped by 4 bases and J by 3 bases, with 8 bases between them. This CDR3 has 13 amino acids. CDR1 is LGHDT, CDR2 YNNKEL, per germline (reference sequence). CDR3 region: CASSPPDTDTQYF. In DNA form, the CDR3 reads TGTGCCAGCAGCCCCCCAGATACAGATACGCAGTATTTT.

V is TRBV27 and J is TRBJ1-2; a possible D gene is TRBD1 (6 bases). Trimming took off 3 bases at V and 6 bases at J, with 8 bases between the two ends. The CDR3 covers 12 residues. In germline, CDR1 is MNHEY, CDR2 SMNVEV (reference sequence). DNA of the CDR3: TGTGCCAGCAGTTTCTCAGGGGATGGCTACACCTTC. It specifies CASSFSGDGYTF.

V usage is TRBV10-3 and J usage is TRBJ2-7, with TRBD2 matching over 11 bases. The CDR3 consists of 14 residues. Trimming removed 6 bases from V and 4 bases from J; junction bases left unmatched: 5. Germline V gene sequence: CDR1 ENHRY, CDR2 SYGVKD. CDR3 residues: CAIRDTSGSYEQYF. The DNA for the CDR3 is TGTGCCATCAGGGACACTAGCGGGAGTTACGAGCAGTACTTC.